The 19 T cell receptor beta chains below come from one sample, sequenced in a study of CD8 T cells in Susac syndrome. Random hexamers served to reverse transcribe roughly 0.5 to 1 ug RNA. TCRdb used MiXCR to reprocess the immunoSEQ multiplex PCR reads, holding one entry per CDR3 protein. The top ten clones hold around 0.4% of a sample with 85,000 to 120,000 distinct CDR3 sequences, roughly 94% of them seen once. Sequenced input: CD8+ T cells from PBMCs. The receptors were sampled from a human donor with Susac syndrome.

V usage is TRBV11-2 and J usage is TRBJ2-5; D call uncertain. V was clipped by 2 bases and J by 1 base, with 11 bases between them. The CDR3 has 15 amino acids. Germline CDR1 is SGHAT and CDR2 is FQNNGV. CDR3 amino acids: CASSLLRASQETQYF. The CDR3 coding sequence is TGTGCCAGCAGCTTACTCCGGGCTAGCCAAGAGACCCAGTACTTC.

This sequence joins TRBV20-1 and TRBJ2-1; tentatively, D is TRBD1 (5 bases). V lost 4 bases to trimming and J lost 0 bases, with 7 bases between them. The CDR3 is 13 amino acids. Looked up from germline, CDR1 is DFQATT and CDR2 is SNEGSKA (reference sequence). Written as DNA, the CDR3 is TGCAGTGCTATCAGGGTCTCCTACAATGAGCAGTTCTTC. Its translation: CSAIRVSYNEQFF.

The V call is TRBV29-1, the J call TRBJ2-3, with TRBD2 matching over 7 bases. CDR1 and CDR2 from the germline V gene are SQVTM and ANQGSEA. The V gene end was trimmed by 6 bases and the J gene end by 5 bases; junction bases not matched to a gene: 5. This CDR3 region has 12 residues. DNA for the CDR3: TGCAGCGTCGGAGTAGCGGGAGATACGCAGTATTTT. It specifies CSVGVAGDTQYF.

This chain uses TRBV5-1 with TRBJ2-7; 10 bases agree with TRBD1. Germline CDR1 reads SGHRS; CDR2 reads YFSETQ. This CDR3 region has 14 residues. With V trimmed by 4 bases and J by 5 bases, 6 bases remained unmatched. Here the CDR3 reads CASSIRDRGHEQYF. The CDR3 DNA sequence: TGCGCCAGCAGCATCCGGGACAGGGGCCACGAGCAGTACTTC.

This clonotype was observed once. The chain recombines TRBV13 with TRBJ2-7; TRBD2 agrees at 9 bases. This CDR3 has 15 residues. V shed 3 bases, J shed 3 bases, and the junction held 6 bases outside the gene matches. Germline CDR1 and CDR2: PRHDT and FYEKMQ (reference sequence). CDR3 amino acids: CASSLQTSGYYEQYF. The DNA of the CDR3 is TGTGCCAGCAGCTTGCAGACTAGCGGCTACTACGAGCAGTACTTC.

CDR3 nucleotides: TGCGCCAGCAGCCAGAGGACTAGCGGGGAAGTTACAGATACGCAGTATTTT. It is translated as CASSQRTSGEVTDTQYF. The chain has TRBV4-3 and TRBJ2-3; 12 bases line up with TRBD2. This CDR3 is 17 amino acids long. Germline-derived CDR1 and CDR2 are LGHNA and YSLEER. V shed 3 bases and J 3 bases; nucleotides not matched to a gene: 7.

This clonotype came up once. CDR3 bases: TGTGCCAGCAGCCCGAGCTCCCCCGGACTCCACCCAAATGAGCAGTTCTTC. It encodes CASSPSSPGLHPNEQFF. The chain is built from TRBV6-1 and TRBJ2-1; D might be TRBD2 (5 bases). Germline V gene lookup returns CDR1 MNHNS and CDR2 SASEGT. V dropped 6 bases and J dropped 7 bases, with 25 bases sitting between them. The CDR3 contains 17 residues.

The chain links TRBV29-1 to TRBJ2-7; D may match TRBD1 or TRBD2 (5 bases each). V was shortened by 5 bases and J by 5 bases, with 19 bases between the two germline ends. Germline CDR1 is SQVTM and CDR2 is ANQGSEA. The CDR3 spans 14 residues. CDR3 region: CSVTVPLGVHEQYF. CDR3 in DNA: TGCAGCGTTACAGTCCCACTAGGGGTACACGAGCAGTACTTC.

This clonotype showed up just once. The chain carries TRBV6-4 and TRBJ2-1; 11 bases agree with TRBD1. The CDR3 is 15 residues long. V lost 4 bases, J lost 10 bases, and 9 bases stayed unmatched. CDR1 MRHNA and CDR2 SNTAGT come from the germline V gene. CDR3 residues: CASSATDRGPVEQFF. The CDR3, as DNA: TGTGCCAGCAGTGCCACGGACAGGGGGCCGGTAGAGCAGTTCTTC.

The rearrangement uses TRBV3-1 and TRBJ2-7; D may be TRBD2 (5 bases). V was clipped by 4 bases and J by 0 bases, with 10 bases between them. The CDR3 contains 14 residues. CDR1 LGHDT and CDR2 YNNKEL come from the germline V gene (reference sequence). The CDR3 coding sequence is TGTGCCAGCAGCCCCTACGGGAACTCCTACGAGCAGTACTTC. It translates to CASSPYGNSYEQYF.

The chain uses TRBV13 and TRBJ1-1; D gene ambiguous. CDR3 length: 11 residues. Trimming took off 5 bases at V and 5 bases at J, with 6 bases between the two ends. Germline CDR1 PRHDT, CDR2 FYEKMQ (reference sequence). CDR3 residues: CASSERTEAFF. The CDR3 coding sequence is TGTGCCAGCAGCGAGCGGACTGAAGCTTTCTTT. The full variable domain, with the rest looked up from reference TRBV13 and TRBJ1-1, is AAGVIQSPRHLIKEKRETATLKCYPIPRHDTVYWYQQGPGQDPQFLISFYEKMQSDKGSIPDRFSAQQFSDYHSELNMSSLELGDSALYFCASSERTEAFFGQGTRLTVV.

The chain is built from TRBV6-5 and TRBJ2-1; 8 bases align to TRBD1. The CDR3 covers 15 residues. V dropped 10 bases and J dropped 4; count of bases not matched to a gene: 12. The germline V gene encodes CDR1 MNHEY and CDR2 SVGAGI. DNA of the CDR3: TGTGCCACGGGATCGCTCGGACAGGGATACAATGAGCAGTTCTTC. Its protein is CATGSLGQGYNEQFF.

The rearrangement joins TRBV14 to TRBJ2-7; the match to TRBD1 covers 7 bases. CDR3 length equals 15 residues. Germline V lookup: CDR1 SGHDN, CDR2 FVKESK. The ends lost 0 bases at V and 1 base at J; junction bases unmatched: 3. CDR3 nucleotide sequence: TGTGCCAGCAGCCAAGATTGGACAGGTTCCTACGAGCAGTACTTC. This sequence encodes CASSQDWTGSYEQYF.

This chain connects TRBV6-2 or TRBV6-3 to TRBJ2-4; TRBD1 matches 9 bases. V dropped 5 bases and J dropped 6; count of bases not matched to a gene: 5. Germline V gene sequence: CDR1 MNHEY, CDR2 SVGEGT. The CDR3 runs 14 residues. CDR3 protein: CASSPGTGRNIQYF. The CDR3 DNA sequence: TGTGCCAGCAGTCCGGGGACAGGGAGAAACATTCAGTACTTC.

The CDR3 DNA follows: TGTGCCAGCAGTCACCGGGACAGGGCTGAAAAACTGTTTTTT. Its translation is CASSHRDRAEKLFF. This rearrangement joins TRBV27 to TRBJ1-4, with 9 bases lining up with TRBD1. The germline CDR1 and CDR2 sequences are MNHEY and SMNVEV (reference sequence). The CDR3 runs to 14 residues. Trimming at V came to 5 bases and at J to 7 bases, leaving 5 bases not matched to a gene.

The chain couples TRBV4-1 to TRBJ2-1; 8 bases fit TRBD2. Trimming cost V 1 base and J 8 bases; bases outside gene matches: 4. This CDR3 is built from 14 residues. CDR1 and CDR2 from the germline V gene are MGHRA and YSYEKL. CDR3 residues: CASSQVGREDEQFF. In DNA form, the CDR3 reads TGCGCCAGCAGCCAAGTGGGGCGGGAGGATGAGCAGTTCTTC.

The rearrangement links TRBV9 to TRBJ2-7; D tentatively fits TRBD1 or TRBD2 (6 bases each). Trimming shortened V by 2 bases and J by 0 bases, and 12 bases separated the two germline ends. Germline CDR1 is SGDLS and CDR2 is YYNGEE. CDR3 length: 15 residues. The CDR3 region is CASSVRGESSYEQYF. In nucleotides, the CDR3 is TGTGCCAGCAGCGTGAGGGGGGAGAGCTCCTACGAGCAGTACTTC.

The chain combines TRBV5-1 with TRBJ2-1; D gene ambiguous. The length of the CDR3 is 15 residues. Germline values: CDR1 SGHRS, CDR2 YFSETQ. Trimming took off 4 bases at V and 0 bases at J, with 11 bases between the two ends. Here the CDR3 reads CASSPGRISYNEQFF. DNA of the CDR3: TGCGCCAGCAGCCCCGGACGTATCTCCTACAATGAGCAGTTCTTC.

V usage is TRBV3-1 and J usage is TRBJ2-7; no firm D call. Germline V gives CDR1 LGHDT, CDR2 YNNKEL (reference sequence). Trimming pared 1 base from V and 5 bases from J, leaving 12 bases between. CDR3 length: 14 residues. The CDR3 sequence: CASSQVETPDEQYF. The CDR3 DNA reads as TGTGCCAGCAGCCAAGTTGAGACCCCGGACGAGCAGTACTTC.